These T cell receptor beta chains were read from a single sample in a study of post-analysis software for immune sequencing data. A single record per CDR3 protein comes from TCRdb applying MiXCR to the PCR reads. The table lists approximately 460,000 distinct CDR3 sequences, 45% of them singletons. The specimen sequenced was blood. The receptors originated from a girl aged 5 to 17 with multiple sclerosis. The CDR3 runs from the conserved cysteine through the conserved F or W. The D gene is left open where the match is weak. The size of a clone is reported for some rows only, either as once, few or many, or as a class for expanded clones.

v_call: TRBV20-1
clone_size: .
j_call: TRBJ1-5
d_call: .
cdr3_aa: CSAYRGAGNQPQHF
cdr3_nt: TGCAGTGCCTACCGGGGGGCAGGCAATCAGCCCCAGCATTTT

v_call: TRBV5-1
clone_size: .
j_call: TRBJ2-7
d_call: TRBD1
cdr3_aa: CASSFQGAEEQYF
cdr3_nt: TGCGCCAGCAGCTTTCAGGGGGCCGAAGAGCAGTACTTC

v_call: TRBV20-1
clone_size: .
j_call: TRBJ2-7
d_call: TRBD2
cdr3_aa: CSAGLAIDEQYF
cdr3_nt: TGCAGTGCCGGACTAGCGATCGACGAGCAGTACTTC

v_call: TRBV4-1
clone_size: .
j_call: TRBJ2-7
d_call: .
cdr3_aa: CASSQDPYRFFYEQYF
cdr3_nt: TGCGCCAGCAGCCAAGATCCGTACAGGTTCTTCTACGAGCAGTACTTC

v_call: TRBV4-1
clone_size: .
j_call: TRBJ1-1
d_call: .
cdr3_aa: CASSQTGAGAFF
cdr3_nt: TGCGCCAGCAGCCAAACGGGGGCCGGGGCTTTCTTT

v_call: TRBV4-2
clone_size: .
j_call: TRBJ2-7
d_call: TRBD1
cdr3_aa: CASSQSPGTGSSLFYEQYF
cdr3_nt: TGTGCCAGCAGCCAGTCACCCGGGACAGGGTCTTCTCTTTTCTACGAGCAGTACTTC

v_call: TRBV7-2
clone_size: .
j_call: TRBJ1-2
d_call: TRBD1
cdr3_aa: CASSRQGQGVLGYTF
cdr3_nt: TGTGCCAGCAGCCGCCAGGGACAGGGGGTTTTGGGCTACACCTTC

v_call: TRBV7-2
clone_size: .
j_call: TRBJ2-7
d_call: .
cdr3_aa: CASSDQVSSYEQYF
cdr3_nt: TGTGCCAGCAGCGATCAGGTTTCCTCCTACGAGCAGTACTTC

v_call: TRBV7-9
clone_size: .
j_call: TRBJ1-2
d_call: TRBD1
cdr3_aa: CASRPTGAQGYGYTF
cdr3_nt: TGTGCCAGCAGACCCACAGGGGCCCAGGGCTATGGCTACACCTTC

v_call: TRBV6-1
clone_size: few
j_call: TRBJ1-2
d_call: .
cdr3_aa: CASSSRGPGLLLFGYTF
cdr3_nt: TGTGCCAGCAGCTCCCGAGGGCCAGGGCTGCTTCTATTTGGCTACACCTTC

v_call: TRBV20-1
clone_size: .
j_call: TRBJ2-1
d_call: .
cdr3_aa: CSASVSGVLYNEQFF
cdr3_nt: TGCAGTGCTAGTGTGTCGGGAGTCCTTTACAATGAGCAGTTCTTC

v_call: TRBV7-9
clone_size: .
j_call: TRBJ2-1
d_call: .
cdr3_aa: CASSFPAEQFF
cdr3_nt: TGTGCCAGCAGCTTTCCGGCTGAGCAGTTCTTC

v_call: TRBV29-1
clone_size: .
j_call: TRBJ2-1
d_call: .
cdr3_aa: CSVEEDRPNEQFF
cdr3_nt: TGCAGCGTTGAAGAGGACCGACCCAATGAGCAGTTCTTC

v_call: TRBV10-3
clone_size: .
j_call: TRBJ2-1
d_call: .
cdr3_aa: CAISEGDSTSYNEKFF
cdr3_nt: TGTGCCATCAGTGAAGGGGACTCGACCTCCTACAATGAGAAGTTCTTC

v_call: TRBV9
clone_size: few
j_call: TRBJ1-2
d_call: .
cdr3_aa: CASSAPQGPYTF
cdr3_nt: TGTGCCAGCAGCGCTCCTCAGGGGCCCTACACCTTC

v_call: TRBV12-3/TRBV12-4
clone_size: .
j_call: TRBJ2-3
d_call: TRBD1
cdr3_aa: CASSLTGRSTDAQYF
cdr3_nt: TGTGCCAGCAGTCTGACAGGGCGTAGCACAGATGCGCAGTATTTT

v_call: TRBV29-1
clone_size: few
j_call: TRBJ1-2
d_call: .
cdr3_aa: CSVVDRSYGYTF
cdr3_nt: TGCAGCGTTGTTGACAGGTCCTATGGCTACACCTTC

v_call: TRBV2
clone_size: .
j_call: TRBJ2-5
d_call: TRBD2
cdr3_aa: CASSGGTSGIPQETQYF
cdr3_nt: TGTGCCAGCAGTGGTGGGACTAGCGGGATCCCGCAAGAGACCCAGTACTTC

v_call: TRBV24-1
clone_size: .
j_call: TRBJ2-2
d_call: .
cdr3_aa: CATGPPRAANTGELFF
cdr3_nt: TGTGCCACCGGTCCGCCAAGGGCAGCGAACACCGGGGAGCTGTTTTTT

v_call: TRBV3-1
clone_size: .
j_call: TRBJ1-2
d_call: TRBD1
cdr3_aa: CASSQPIGQGNGYTF
cdr3_nt: TGTGCCAGCAGCCAACCCATTGGACAGGGTAATGGCTACACCTTC

v_call: TRBV7-9
clone_size: .
j_call: TRBJ2-4
d_call: .
cdr3_aa: CASSTGFNLGAKNIQYF
cdr3_nt: TGTGCCAGCAGCACCGGATTTAATCTCGGGGCAAAAAACATTCAGTACTTC

v_call: TRBV27
clone_size: .
j_call: TRBJ1-6
d_call: .
cdr3_aa: CASTNRDSRSPLHF
cdr3_nt: TGTGCCAGCACCAACAGGGATTCGAGGTCACCCCTCCACTTT

v_call: TRBV11-1
clone_size: .
j_call: TRBJ2-7
d_call: TRBD1
cdr3_aa: CASTGQVAYEQYF
cdr3_nt: TGTGCCAGCACCGGACAGGTAGCCTACGAGCAGTACTTC

v_call: TRBV4-2
clone_size: few
j_call: TRBJ2-1
d_call: .
cdr3_aa: CASSQIRGDEQFF
cdr3_nt: TGTGCCAGCAGCCAAATCAGGGGAGATGAGCAGTTCTTC

v_call: TRBV7-2
clone_size: .
j_call: TRBJ2-7
d_call: .
cdr3_aa: CASSSRTLSSYEQYF
cdr3_nt: TGTGCCAGCAGCTCTCGCACTCTGAGCTCCTACGAGCAGTACTTC

v_call: TRBV4-2
clone_size: .
j_call: TRBJ2-7
d_call: TRBD2
cdr3_aa: CASSQEGRGEGRDEQYF
cdr3_nt: TGTGCCAGCAGCCAAGAGGGGCGGGGGGAGGGCCGGGACGAGCAGTACTTC

v_call: TRBV4-1
clone_size: .
j_call: TRBJ1-5
d_call: .
cdr3_aa: CASSRFDGSNQPQHF
cdr3_nt: TGCGCCAGCAGCCGGTTCGACGGGAGCAATCAGCCCCAGCATTTT

v_call: TRBV15
clone_size: .
j_call: TRBJ2-7
d_call: .
cdr3_aa: CATSAVSGSRSYEQYF
cdr3_nt: TGTGCCACCAGCGCCGTATCCGGTTCGAGGTCCTACGAGCAGTACTTC

v_call: TRBV29-1
clone_size: many
j_call: TRBJ2-1
d_call: TRBD1
cdr3_aa: CSVAGTGVSEQFF
cdr3_nt: TGCAGCGTAGCCGGGACAGGGGTTAGTGAGCAGTTCTTC

v_call: TRBV6-5
clone_size: few
j_call: TRBJ2-7
d_call: .
cdr3_aa: CASSTRDGSYEQYF
cdr3_nt: TGTGCCAGCAGTACTCGGGACGGCTCCTACGAGCAGTACTTC

v_call: TRBV5-1
clone_size: .
j_call: TRBJ2-5
d_call: TRBD2
cdr3_aa: CASSLGEGSKQETQYF
cdr3_nt: TGCGCCAGCAGCTTGGGGGAGGGGAGCAAACAAGAGACCCAGTACTTC

v_call: TRBV4-3
clone_size: .
j_call: TRBJ2-1
d_call: TRBD2
cdr3_aa: CASSQGTSELNEQFF
cdr3_nt: TGCGCCAGCAGCCAAGGAACTAGCGAACTCAATGAGCAGTTCTTC

v_call: TRBV20-1
clone_size: .
j_call: TRBJ2-3
d_call: .
cdr3_aa: CSASRLGTDTQYF
cdr3_nt: TGCAGTGCTAGCCGCCTCGGAACAGATACGCAGTATTTT

v_call: TRBV3-1
clone_size: .
j_call: TRBJ2-7
d_call: TRBD1
cdr3_aa: CASSQVQGYEQYF
cdr3_nt: TGTGCCAGCAGCCAAGTACAGGGGTACGAGCAGTACTTC

v_call: TRBV6-6
clone_size: many
j_call: TRBJ2-5
d_call: TRBD1
cdr3_aa: CASSGDRAKGTQYF
cdr3_nt: TGTGCCAGCAGCGGGGACAGGGCTAAGGGGACCCAGTACTTC

v_call: TRBV9
clone_size: .
j_call: TRBJ2-5
d_call: .
cdr3_aa: CASSAPTGQLETQYF
cdr3_nt: TGTGCCAGCAGCGCCCCGACAGGACAACTAGAGACCCAGTACTTC

v_call: TRBV7-7
clone_size: .
j_call: TRBJ1-1
d_call: .
cdr3_aa: CASSLLENTEAFF
cdr3_nt: TGTGCTAGCAGCTTACTAGAAAACACTGAAGCTTTCTTT

v_call: TRBV10-3
clone_size: .
j_call: TRBJ1-1
d_call: TRBD1
cdr3_aa: CAISGQGDTEAFF
cdr3_nt: TGTGCCATCAGTGGACAGGGGGACACTGAAGCTTTCTTT

v_call: TRBV20-1
clone_size: .
j_call: TRBJ2-3
d_call: .
cdr3_aa: CSARDRLARLDTQYF
cdr3_nt: TGCAGTGCTAGAGATAGGCTAGCGAGACTAGATACGCAGTATTTT

v_call: TRBV6-6
clone_size: .
j_call: TRBJ1-1
d_call: TRBD1
cdr3_aa: CASSPFLSTGVDTEAFF
cdr3_nt: TGTGCCAGCAGTCCTTTCCTCTCGACAGGGGTTGACACTGAAGCTTTCTTT

v_call: TRBV10-3
clone_size: few
j_call: TRBJ1-5
d_call: TRBD1
cdr3_aa: CAISGRGNGNQPQHF
cdr3_nt: TGTGCCATCAGTGGCAGGGGGAATGGCAATCAGCCCCAGCATTTT

v_call: TRBV27
clone_size: .
j_call: TRBJ2-7
d_call: TRBD2
cdr3_aa: CATRVSSGYYYEQYF
cdr3_nt: TGTGCCACCCGGGTCTCTAGCGGATATTACTACGAGCAGTACTTC

v_call: TRBV29-1
clone_size: few
j_call: TRBJ2-5
d_call: .
cdr3_aa: CSVEGGSSRTTQYF
cdr3_nt: TGCAGCGTTGAAGGGGGCTCATCAAGAACGACCCAGTACTTC

v_call: TRBV6-5
clone_size: few
j_call: TRBJ2-1
d_call: TRBD2
cdr3_aa: CASSYSGLDYNEQFF
cdr3_nt: TGTGCCAGCAGTTACTCGGGACTAGACTACAATGAGCAGTTCTTC

v_call: TRBV29-1
clone_size: .
j_call: TRBJ2-7
d_call: .
cdr3_aa: CSAGASTYEQYF
cdr3_nt: TGCAGCGCGGGAGCCAGTACCTACGAGCAGTACTTC